This is a list of T cell receptor beta chains from one sample in a study of post-analysis software for immune sequencing data. TCRdb re-derived calls from the PCR reads in MiXCR, one entry per CDR3 protein. Here the sample spans a few hundred thousand distinct CDR3 sequences, around 33% being singletons. Sequencing used blood. These receptors came from a girl aged 5 to 17 with multiple sclerosis. CDR3s include the opening cysteine and the closing phenylalanine or tryptophan. Each record gives: V gene, clone size, J gene, D gene, CDR3 protein, CDR3 DNA. The D gene is left open where the match is weak. Size is omitted from some rows. Given values are once, few, many or a class for expanded clones.

V gene: TRBV27
clone size: .
J gene: TRBJ2-3
D gene: .
CDR3 protein: CASSLSGGGIGTDTQYF
CDR3 DNA: TGTGCCAGCAGTTTATCAGGAGGGGGCATCGGCACAGATACGCAGTATTTT

V gene: TRBV10-3
clone size: .
J gene: TRBJ2-7
D gene: .
CDR3 protein: CAISGDKGAYEQYF
CDR3 DNA: TGTGCCATCAGTGGGGACAAAGGGGCCTACGAGCAGTACTTC

V gene: TRBV7-9
clone size: .
J gene: TRBJ2-5
D gene: .
CDR3 protein: CASSLGGLKTQYF
CDR3 DNA: TGTGCCAGCAGCTTAGGAGGGTTGAAGACCCAGTACTTC

V gene: TRBV7-9
clone size: .
J gene: TRBJ2-3
D gene: TRBD1
CDR3 protein: CASSRTGLQYF
CDR3 DNA: TGTGCCAGCAGTCGGACAGGGCTGCAGTATTTT

V gene: TRBV18
clone size: few
J gene: TRBJ2-1
D gene: TRBD2
CDR3 protein: CASSPLSGLNEQFF
CDR3 DNA: TGTGCCAGCTCACCCCTTAGCGGGCTCAATGAGCAGTTCTTC

V gene: TRBV7-2
clone size: few
J gene: TRBJ2-3
D gene: .
CDR3 protein: CASSRLGSEGSYTQYF
CDR3 DNA: TGTGCCAGCAGCCGCCTAGGGTCCGAGGGCTCTTATACGCAGTATTTT

V gene: TRBV11-2
clone size: once
J gene: TRBJ2-5
D gene: .
CDR3 protein: CASSFLRNSYERYF
CDR3 DNA: TGTGCCAGCAGCTTCTTACGGAATTCCTACGAGCGGTACTTC

V gene: TRBV11-3
clone size: few
J gene: TRBJ2-1
D gene: .
CDR3 protein: CASSLNGPPYNEQFF
CDR3 DNA: TGTGCCAGCAGCTTAAACGGGCCACCGTACAATGAGCAGTTCTTC

V gene: TRBV12-3/TRBV12-4
clone size: .
J gene: TRBJ2-3
D gene: .
CDR3 protein: CASSPVGGVVDTQYF
CDR3 DNA: TGTGCCAGCAGCCCGGTTGGTGGGGTCGTAGATACGCAGTATTTT

V gene: TRBV9
clone size: few
J gene: TRBJ2-7
D gene: .
CDR3 protein: CASSRADWAYEQYF
CDR3 DNA: TGTGCCAGCAGCCGAGCAGATTGGGCCTACGAGCAGTACTTC

V gene: TRBV5-1
clone size: .
J gene: TRBJ2-2
D gene: .
CDR3 protein: CASSLVSGPTGELFF
CDR3 DNA: TGCGCCAGCAGCTTGGTCTCAGGCCCCACCGGGGAGCTGTTTTTT

V gene: TRBV2
clone size: .
J gene: TRBJ2-5
D gene: .
CDR3 protein: CASSALIKETQYF
CDR3 DNA: TGTGCCAGCAGTGCTTTGATTAAGGAGACCCAGTACTTC

V gene: TRBV27
clone size: .
J gene: TRBJ1-1
D gene: TRBD1
CDR3 protein: CASSAGQGVTEAFF
CDR3 DNA: TGTGCCAGCAGTGCCGGACAGGGGGTTACTGAAGCTTTCTTT

V gene: TRBV5-6
clone size: .
J gene: TRBJ2-5
D gene: .
CDR3 protein: CASSLQGEEETQYF
CDR3 DNA: TGTGCCAGCAGCTTGCAAGGGGAAGAAGAGACCCAGTACTTC

V gene: TRBV7-2
clone size: few
J gene: TRBJ2-5
D gene: .
CDR3 protein: CASSLDRRGQRETQYF
CDR3 DNA: TGTGCCAGCAGCTTAGATAGGCGGGGGCAACGGGAGACCCAGTACTTC